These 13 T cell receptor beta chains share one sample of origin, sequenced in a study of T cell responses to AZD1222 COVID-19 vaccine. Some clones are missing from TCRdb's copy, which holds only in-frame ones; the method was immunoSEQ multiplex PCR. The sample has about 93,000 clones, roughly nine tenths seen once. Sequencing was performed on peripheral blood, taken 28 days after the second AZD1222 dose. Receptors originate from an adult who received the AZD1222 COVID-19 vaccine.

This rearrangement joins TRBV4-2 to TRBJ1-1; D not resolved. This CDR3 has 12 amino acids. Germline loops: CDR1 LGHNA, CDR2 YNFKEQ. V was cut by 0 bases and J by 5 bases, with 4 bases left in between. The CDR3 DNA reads TGTGCCAGCAGCCAAGACCAAACTGAAGCTTTCTTT. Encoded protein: CASSQDQTEAFF.

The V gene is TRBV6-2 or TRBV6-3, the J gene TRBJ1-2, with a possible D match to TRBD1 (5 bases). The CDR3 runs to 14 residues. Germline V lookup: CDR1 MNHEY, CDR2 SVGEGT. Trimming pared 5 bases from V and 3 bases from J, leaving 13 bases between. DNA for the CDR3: TGTGCCAGCAGTCCACGCGGGACGGACTATGGCTACACCTTC. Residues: CASSPRGTDYGYTF.

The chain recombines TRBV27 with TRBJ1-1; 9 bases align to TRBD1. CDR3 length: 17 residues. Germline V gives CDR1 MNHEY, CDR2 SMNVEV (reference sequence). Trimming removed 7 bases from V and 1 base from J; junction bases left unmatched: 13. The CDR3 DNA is TGTGCCAGCACCTTGAACTTCCGGGACAGGGAGAACACTGAAGCTTTCTTT. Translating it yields CASTLNFRDRENTEAFF.

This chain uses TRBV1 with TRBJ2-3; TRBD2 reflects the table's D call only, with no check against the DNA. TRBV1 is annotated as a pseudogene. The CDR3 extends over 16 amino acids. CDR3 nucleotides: TGCACCAGCAGCCAAGATCCCAGCGGGGGAACGGATACGCAGTATTTT. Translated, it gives CTSSQDPSGGTDTQYF.

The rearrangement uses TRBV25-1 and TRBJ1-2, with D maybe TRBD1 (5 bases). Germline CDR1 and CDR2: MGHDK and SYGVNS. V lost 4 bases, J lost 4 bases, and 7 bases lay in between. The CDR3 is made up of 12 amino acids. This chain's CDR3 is CASSVGGYGYTF. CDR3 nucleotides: TGTGCCAGCAGTGTCGGGGGCTATGGCTACACCTTC.

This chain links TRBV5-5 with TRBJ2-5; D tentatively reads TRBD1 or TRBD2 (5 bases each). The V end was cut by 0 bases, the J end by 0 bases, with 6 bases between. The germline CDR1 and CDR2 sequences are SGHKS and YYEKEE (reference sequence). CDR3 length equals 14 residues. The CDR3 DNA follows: TGTGCCAGCAGCTTGGGGGGGAACCAAGAGACCCAGTACTTC. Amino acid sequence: CASSLGGNQETQYF.

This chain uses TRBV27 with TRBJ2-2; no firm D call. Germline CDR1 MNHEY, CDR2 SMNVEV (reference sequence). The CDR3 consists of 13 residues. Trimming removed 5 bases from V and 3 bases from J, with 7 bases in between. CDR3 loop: CASSKTYTGELFF. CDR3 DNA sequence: TGTGCCAGCAGTAAGACCTACACCGGGGAGCTGTTTTTT.

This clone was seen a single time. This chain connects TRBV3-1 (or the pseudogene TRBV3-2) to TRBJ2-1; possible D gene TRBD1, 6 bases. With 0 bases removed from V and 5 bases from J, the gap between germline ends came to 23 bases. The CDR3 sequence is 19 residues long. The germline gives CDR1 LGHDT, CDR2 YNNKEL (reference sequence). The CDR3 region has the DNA TGTGCCAGCAGCCAAGATAGTTCTAACGGCAGGGGCTTGGACAATGAGCAGTTCTTC. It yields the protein CASSQDSSNGRGLDNEQFF.

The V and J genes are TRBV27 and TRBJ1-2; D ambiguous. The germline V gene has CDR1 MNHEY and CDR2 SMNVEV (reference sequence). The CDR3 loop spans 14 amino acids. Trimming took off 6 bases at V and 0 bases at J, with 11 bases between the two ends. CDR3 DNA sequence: TGTGCCAGCAGACCCACAGCAACTAACTATGGCTACACCTTC. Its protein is CASRPTATNYGYTF.

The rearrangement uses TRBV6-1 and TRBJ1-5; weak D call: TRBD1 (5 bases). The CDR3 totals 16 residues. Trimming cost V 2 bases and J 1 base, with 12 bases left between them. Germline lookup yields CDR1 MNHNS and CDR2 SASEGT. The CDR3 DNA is TGTGCCAGCAGTGAACTGAGGGGATGGAGCAATCAGCCCCAGCATTTT. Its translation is CASSELRGWSNQPQHF.

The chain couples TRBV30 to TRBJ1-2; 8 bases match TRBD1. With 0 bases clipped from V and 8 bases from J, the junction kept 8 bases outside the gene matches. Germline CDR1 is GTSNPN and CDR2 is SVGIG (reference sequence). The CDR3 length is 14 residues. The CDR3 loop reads CAWSVTRTGQGYTF. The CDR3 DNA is TGTGCCTGGAGTGTAACGAGGACAGGGCAGGGCTACACCTTC.

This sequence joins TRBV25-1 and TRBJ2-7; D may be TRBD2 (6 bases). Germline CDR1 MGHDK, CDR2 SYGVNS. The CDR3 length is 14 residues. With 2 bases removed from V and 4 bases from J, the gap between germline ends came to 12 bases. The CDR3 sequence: CASSEGGREYEQYF. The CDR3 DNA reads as TGTGCCAGCAGTGAAGGCGGGCGGGAATACGAGCAGTACTTC.

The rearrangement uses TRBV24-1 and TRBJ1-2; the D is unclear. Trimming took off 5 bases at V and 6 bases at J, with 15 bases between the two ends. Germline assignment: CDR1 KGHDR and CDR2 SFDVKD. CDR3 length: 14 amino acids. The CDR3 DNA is TGTGCCACCAGTGTGGGAGGATCTCCGAATGGCTACACCTTC. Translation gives CATSVGGSPNGYTF.